The T cell receptor beta chain described here comes from a study of OX40 agonist ivuxolimab in advanced cancers. This table comes from immunoSEQ multiplex PCR, and its TCRdb copy is limited to in-frame clones, with some not included. Of tens of thousands of clones listed, nearly 90% are singletons. Looked up from germline, CDR1 is SGHDT and CDR2 is YYEEEE. Trimming took off 4 bases at V and 7 bases at J, with 12 bases between the two ends. The CDR3 spans 12 residues. The source material was CD4+ or CD8+ T cells sorted from blood, sampled in a trial of the OX40 agonist ivuxolimab. The chain employs TRBV5-6 and TRBJ2-7, with D possibly matching TRBD1 (6 bases). This clonotype originated in an adult with an advanced solid tumor such as melanoma, head and neck, liver or kidney cancer. CDR3 sequence: CASSLGTSEQYV. CDR3 in DNA: TGTGCCAGCAGCCTGGGGACAAGTGAGCAGTACGTC.